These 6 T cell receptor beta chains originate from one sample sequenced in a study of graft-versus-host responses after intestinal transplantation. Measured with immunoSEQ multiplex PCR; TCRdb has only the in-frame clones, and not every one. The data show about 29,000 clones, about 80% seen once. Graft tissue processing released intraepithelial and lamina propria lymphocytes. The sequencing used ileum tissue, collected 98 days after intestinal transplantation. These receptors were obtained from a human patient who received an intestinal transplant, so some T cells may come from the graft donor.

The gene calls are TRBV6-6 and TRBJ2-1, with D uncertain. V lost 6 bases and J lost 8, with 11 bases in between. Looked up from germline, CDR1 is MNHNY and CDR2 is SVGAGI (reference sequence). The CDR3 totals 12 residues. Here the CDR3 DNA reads TGTGCCAGCAGAGACGGTGGGGATGAGCAGTTCTTC. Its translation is CASRDGGDEQFF.

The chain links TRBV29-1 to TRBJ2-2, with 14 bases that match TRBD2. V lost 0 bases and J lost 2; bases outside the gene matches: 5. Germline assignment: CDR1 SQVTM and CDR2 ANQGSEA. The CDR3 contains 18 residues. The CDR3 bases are TGCAGCGTTGAAGACCGGACTAGCGGGGGGATAAACACCGGGGAGCTGTTTTTT. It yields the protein CSVEDRTSGGINTGELFF.

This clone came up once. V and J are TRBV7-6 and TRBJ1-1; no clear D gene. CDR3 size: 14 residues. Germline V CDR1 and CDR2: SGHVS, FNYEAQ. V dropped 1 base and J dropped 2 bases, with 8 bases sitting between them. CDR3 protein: CASSLGSVNTEAFF. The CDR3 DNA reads TGTGCCAGCAGCTTAGGCTCAGTAAACACTGAAGCTTTCTTT.

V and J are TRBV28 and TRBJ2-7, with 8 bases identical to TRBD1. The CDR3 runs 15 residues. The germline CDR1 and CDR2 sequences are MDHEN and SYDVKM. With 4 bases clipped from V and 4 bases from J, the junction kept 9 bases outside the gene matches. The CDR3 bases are TGTGCCAGCAGTTCAGCCTGGACAGGGACTTACGAGCAGTACTTC. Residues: CASSSAWTGTYEQYF. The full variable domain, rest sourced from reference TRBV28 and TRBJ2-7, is DVKVTQSSRYLVKRTGEKVFLECVQDMDHENMFWYRQDPGLGLRLIYFSYDVKMKEKGDIPEGYSVSREKKERFSLILESASTNQTSMYLCASSSAWTGTYEQYFGPGTRLTVT.

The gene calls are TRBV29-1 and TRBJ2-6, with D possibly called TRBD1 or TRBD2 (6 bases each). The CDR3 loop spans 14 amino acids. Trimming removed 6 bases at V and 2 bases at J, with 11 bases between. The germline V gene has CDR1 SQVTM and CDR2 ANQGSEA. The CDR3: CSVEGGPGANVLTF. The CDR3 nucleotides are TGCAGCGTGGAGGGGGGACCTGGGGCCAACGTCCTGACTTTC.

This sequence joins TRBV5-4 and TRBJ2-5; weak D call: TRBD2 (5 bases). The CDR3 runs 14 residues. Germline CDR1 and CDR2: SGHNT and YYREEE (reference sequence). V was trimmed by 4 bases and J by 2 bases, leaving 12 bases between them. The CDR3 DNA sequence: TGTGCCAGCAGCCCACTAGGCGGGCAAGAGACCCAGTACTTC. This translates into CASSPLGGQETQYF.